What follows are 18 T cell receptor beta chains derived from one specimen sequenced in a study of blood T cell repertoires in COVID-19 (dated by TCRdb to 2019 to 2021). The library was made by the immunoSEQ multiplex PCR assay. TCRdb stores this immuneACCESS table with in-frame sequences only. Part of the clones is absent; in the studies checked, under half of the shortfall reflects unresolved V genes, and no reason is known for the rest. The sample table contains about 66,000 clones; only one count was recorded for about nine tenths of them. The top ten constitute approximately 1.5% of the sample. The sequenced sample consisted of peripheral blood. These receptors all come from a man aged 55 to 70 with acute or convalescent COVID-19.

This chain uses TRBV19 with TRBJ2-7, with D possibly TRBD2 on 6 matching bases. Germline lookup yields CDR1 LNHDA and CDR2 SQIVND (reference sequence). Trimming stripped 4 bases from V and 8 bases from J, with 24 bases between. This CDR3 is 16 amino acids long. The DNA of the CDR3 is TGTGCCAGTAGTACCGGTGGGGCGGGGTCCTGGGGTAAGCAGTACTTC. The encoded protein is CASSTGGAGSWGKQYF.

The genes are TRBV7-9 and TRBJ2-2; D is perhaps TRBD1 (6 bases). Germline values: CDR1 SEHNR, CDR2 FQNEAQ (reference sequence). Trimming removed 6 bases at V and 7 bases at J, with 15 bases between. The length of the CDR3 is 14 residues. The CDR3 loop reads CASSRYREGGELFF. The CDR3 nucleotides are TGTGCCAGCAGTCGTTACAGGGAAGGCGGGGAGCTGTTTTTT.

The chain carries TRBV14 and TRBJ2-2; TRBD1 matches 7 bases. J was trimmed by 5 bases and V by 4 bases; bases with no gene match: 13. The CDR3 totals 17 residues. Germline V CDR1 and CDR2: SGHDN, FVKESK. This chain's CDR3 is CASSLRGLGLPTGELFF. The CDR3 DNA reads as TGTGCCAGCAGCCTAAGGGGGCTCGGCCTACCTACCGGGGAGCTGTTTTTT.

The V and J genes are TRBV7-6 and TRBJ2-3, with D uncertain. The CDR3 consists of 13 residues. CDR1 SGHVS and CDR2 FNYEAQ come from the germline V gene. V was clipped by 1 base and J by 2 bases, with 4 bases between them. The CDR3 nucleotides read TGTGCCAGCAGCTTAGGAGTCACAGATACGCAGTATTTT. Amino acid sequence: CASSLGVTDTQYF.

This rearrangement joins TRBV10-3 to TRBJ2-2; 9 bases map to TRBD1. This CDR3 comprises 15 residues. J gave up 4 bases and V 8 bases, and 8 bases lay outside the gene matches. Germline V lookup: CDR1 ENHRY, CDR2 SYGVKD. The CDR3 spells CAIQGQGFATGELFF. The CDR3 nucleotides read TGTGCCATCCAAGGACAGGGGTTTGCCACCGGGGAGCTGTTTTTT.

The chain couples TRBV6-5 to TRBJ2-1; the D is unclear. Germline V gene lookup returns CDR1 MNHEY and CDR2 SVGAGI. The CDR3 runs 16 residues. Trimming pared 0 bases from V and 5 bases from J, leaving 14 bases between. CDR3 sequence reads: CASSYSGEVWDNEQFF. For the CDR3, the DNA is TGTGCCAGCAGTTACTCGGGCGAAGTGTGGGACAATGAGCAGTTCTTC.

The chain carries TRBV2 and TRBJ1-2; D gene unclear. The germline V and J ends were trimmed by 3 bases and 5 bases, with 7 bases remaining between them. The germline gives CDR1 SNHLY, CDR2 FYNNEI. The CDR3 consists of 12 residues. The CDR3 sequence: CASSDTTYGYTF. The CDR3 DNA reads TGTGCCAGCAGTGATACTACGTATGGCTACACCTTC. Filled out from reference TRBV2 and TRBJ1-2, the complete variable domain reads EPEVTQTPSHQVTQMGQEVILRCVPISNHLYFYWYRQILGQKVEFLVSFYNNEISEKSEIFDDQFSVERPDGSNFTLKIRSTKLEDSAMYFCASSDTTYGYTFGSGTRLTVV.

The chain uses TRBV30 and TRBJ1-2; D unclear. The CDR3 is 12 amino acids. Trimming took off 3 bases at V and 2 bases at J, with 7 bases between the two ends. Germline V gene data show CDR1 as GTSNPN and CDR2 as SVGIG (reference sequence). CDR3 DNA sequence: TGTGCCTGGAGCGCAGGCAACTATGGCTACACCTTC. Protein sequence: CAWSAGNYGYTF.

This chain links TRBV12-3 or TRBV12-4 with TRBJ2-2; D possibly corresponds to TRBD2 (5 bases). The ends were cut back, 3 bases at V and 5 bases at J, with 7 bases in the middle. The CDR3 runs to 13 residues. The CDR3 sequence: CASSFSGTGELFF. CDR3 DNA: TGTGCCAGCAGTTTTTCGGGGACCGGGGAGCTGTTTTTT.

The table lists this clone with a few counts. The chain links TRBV25-1 to TRBJ2-3; 7 positions agree with TRBD1. Germline CDR1 MGHDK, CDR2 SYGVNS. V gave up 8 bases and J gave up 5 bases; unmatched junction bases: 13. The CDR3 consists of 15 residues. CDR3 amino acids: CASSLDRVSVDTQYF. The CDR3, as DNA: TGTGCCAGCTCCCTAGACAGGGTATCGGTAGATACGCAGTATTTT.

The chain links TRBV3-1 (or the pseudogene TRBV3-2) to TRBJ1-1; maybe TRBD1 (5 bases). V shed 4 bases and J shed 1 base, with 7 bases lying between them. Germline V gene lookup returns CDR1 LGHDT and CDR2 YNNKEL (reference sequence). The CDR3 spans 13 residues. The CDR3 region has the DNA TGTGCCAGCAGCCGACAGCCGAACACTGAAGCTTTCTTT. Residues: CASSRQPNTEAFF.

The chain is built from TRBV5-1 and TRBJ2-1; 11 bases agree with TRBD1. CDR3 size: 18 residues. From germline, CDR1 is SGHRS and CDR2 YFSETQ. With 6 bases clipped from V and 8 bases from J, the junction kept 19 bases outside the gene matches. CDR3 residues: CASTTILGTGGGLDEQFF. The CDR3 DNA sequence: TGCGCCAGCACCACAATCTTGGGGACAGGGGGTGGGTTGGATGAGCAGTTCTTC.

The chain carries TRBV6-6 and TRBJ1-4, with TRBD1 matching 7 bases. This CDR3 comprises 14 residues. CDR1 MNHNY and CDR2 SVGAGI come from the germline V gene (reference sequence). After removal of 7 bases from V and 10 bases from J, the junction contained 12 bases not matched to a gene. Written as DNA, the CDR3 is TGTGCCAGCACTATGGCGGGGCCAGGGGGAAAACTGTTTTTT. It codes for CASTMAGPGGKLFF.

The chain combines TRBV5-1 with TRBJ1-6, with a possible D match to TRBD1 (6 bases). V shed 0 bases and J shed 4 bases, with 11 bases lying between them. This CDR3 is 16 amino acids long. The germline V gene has CDR1 SGHRS and CDR2 YFSETQ. DNA for the CDR3: TGCGCCAGCAGCTTGGGTGGGACATCGTATAATTCACCCCTCCACTTT. Translated: CASSLGGTSYNSPLHF.

The table lists this clone with a count of one. The genes are TRBV18 and TRBJ1-6; TRBD1 aligns across 7 bases. Germline CDR1 and CDR2: KGHSH and LQKENI. CDR3 length: 15 residues. V dropped 3 bases and J dropped 5; count of bases not matched to a gene: 4. CDR3 in amino acids: CASSPRQGDNSPLHF. The CDR3 DNA follows: TGTGCCAGCTCACCGAGACAGGGTGATAATTCACCCCTCCACTTT.

J is TRBJ2-2 and V is TRBV24-1; perhaps TRBD2 as D (5 bases). With 7 bases removed from V and 3 bases from J, the gap between germline ends came to 11 bases. The CDR3 extends over 14 amino acids. Germline V gene sequence: CDR1 KGHDR, CDR2 SFDVKD. CDR3: CATRNFGDTGELFF. In DNA, the CDR3 is TGTGCCACCAGAAATTTCGGGGACACCGGGGAGCTGTTTTTT.

In this sample, this clone turned up once. CDR3 amino acids: CASSLGHLWSNSPLHF. The DNA of the CDR3 is TGTGCCAGCAGTTTGGGACATTTGTGGAGTAATTCACCCCTCCACTTT. This chain connects TRBV6-2 or TRBV6-3 to TRBJ1-6; TRBD1 is a possible D gene (6 bases). The V end was cut by 4 bases, the J end by 6 bases, with 16 bases between. CDR1 is MNHEY and CDR2 is SVGEGT in the germline V gene. This CDR3 is 16 amino acids long.

A remark on this clone: One junction end disagrees with the germline gene, perhaps due to a read error. The chain carries TRBV11-2 and TRBJ1-1; 7 nucleotides align to TRBD1. The CDR3 consists of 15 residues. CDR1 is SGHAT, CDR2 FQNNGV, per germline. CDR3 loop: CASSLEGGAGTEAFF. CDR3 nucleotide sequence: TGTGCCAGCAGTTTAGAAGGGGGCGCGGGCACTGAAGCTTTCTTT. Complete variable domain (other parts from reference TRBV11-2 and TRBJ1-1): EAGVAQSPRYKIIEKRQSVAFWCNPISGHATLYWYQQILGQGPKLLIQFQNNGVVDDSQLPKDRFSAERLKGVDSTLKIQPAKLEDSAVYLCASSLEGGAGTEAFFGQGTRLTVV.